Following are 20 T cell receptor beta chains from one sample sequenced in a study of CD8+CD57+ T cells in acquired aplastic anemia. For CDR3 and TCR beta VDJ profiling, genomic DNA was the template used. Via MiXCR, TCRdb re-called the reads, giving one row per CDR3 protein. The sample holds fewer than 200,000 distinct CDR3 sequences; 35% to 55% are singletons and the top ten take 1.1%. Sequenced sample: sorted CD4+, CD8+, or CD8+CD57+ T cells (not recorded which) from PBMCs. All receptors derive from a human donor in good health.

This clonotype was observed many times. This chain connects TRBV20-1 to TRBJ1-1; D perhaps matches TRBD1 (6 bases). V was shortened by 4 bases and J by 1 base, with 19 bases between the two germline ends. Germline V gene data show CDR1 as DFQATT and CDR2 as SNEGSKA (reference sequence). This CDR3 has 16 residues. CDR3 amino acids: CSAKGGRGVRNTEAFF. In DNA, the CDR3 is TGCAGTGCTAAAGGGGGAAGGGGGGTCAGGAACACTGAAGCTTTCTTT.

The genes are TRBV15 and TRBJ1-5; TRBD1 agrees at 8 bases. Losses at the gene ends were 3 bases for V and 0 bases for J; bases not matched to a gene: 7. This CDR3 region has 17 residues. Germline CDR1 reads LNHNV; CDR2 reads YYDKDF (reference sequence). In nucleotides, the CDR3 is TGTGCCACCAGCAGGGAAAGGGACAGGAGTAGCAATCAGCCCCAGCATTTT. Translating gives CATSRERDRSSNQPQHF.

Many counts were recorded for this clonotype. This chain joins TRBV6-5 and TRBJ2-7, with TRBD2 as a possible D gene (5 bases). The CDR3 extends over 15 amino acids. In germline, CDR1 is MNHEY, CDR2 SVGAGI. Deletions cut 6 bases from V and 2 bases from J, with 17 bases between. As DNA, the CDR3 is TGTGCCAGCAGCTACAGCCGGGGTGAGGCCTACGAGCAGTACTTC. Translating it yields CASSYSRGEAYEQYF.

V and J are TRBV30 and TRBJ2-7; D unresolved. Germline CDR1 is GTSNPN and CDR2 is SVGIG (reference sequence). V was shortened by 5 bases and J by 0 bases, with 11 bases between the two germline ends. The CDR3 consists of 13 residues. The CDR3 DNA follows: TGTGCCTGGGAGCCGGATCTCTCCTACGAGCAGTACTTC. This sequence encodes CAWEPDLSYEQYF.

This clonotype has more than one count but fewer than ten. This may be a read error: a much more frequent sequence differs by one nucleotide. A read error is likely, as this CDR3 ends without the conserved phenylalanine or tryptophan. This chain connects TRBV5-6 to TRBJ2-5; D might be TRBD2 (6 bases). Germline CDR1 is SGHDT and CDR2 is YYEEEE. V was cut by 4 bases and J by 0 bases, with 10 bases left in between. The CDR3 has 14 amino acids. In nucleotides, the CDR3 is TGTGCCAGCAGCGTTAGGGACTACCAAGAGACCCAGTACCTC. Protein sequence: CASSVRDYQETQYL.

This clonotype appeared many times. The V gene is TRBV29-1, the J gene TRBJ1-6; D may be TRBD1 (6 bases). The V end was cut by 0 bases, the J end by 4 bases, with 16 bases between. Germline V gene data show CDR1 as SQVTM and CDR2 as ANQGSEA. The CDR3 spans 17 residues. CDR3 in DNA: TGCAGCGTTGAAGATGAGGCCGGACAGCGATATAATTCACCCCTCCACTTT. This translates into CSVEDEAGQRYNSPLHF.

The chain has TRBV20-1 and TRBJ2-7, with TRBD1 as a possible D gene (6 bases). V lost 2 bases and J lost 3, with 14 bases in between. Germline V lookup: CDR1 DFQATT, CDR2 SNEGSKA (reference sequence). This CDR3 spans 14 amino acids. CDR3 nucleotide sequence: TGCAGTGCTAGACTGACAGGCGTCGACTACGAGCAGTACTTC. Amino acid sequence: CSARLTGVDYEQYF.

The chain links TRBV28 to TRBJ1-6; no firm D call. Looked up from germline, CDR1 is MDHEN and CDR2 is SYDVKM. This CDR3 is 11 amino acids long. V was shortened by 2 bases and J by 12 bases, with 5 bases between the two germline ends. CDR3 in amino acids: CASSLKGPLHF. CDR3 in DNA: TGTGCCAGCAGTTTAAAGGGACCCCTCCACTTT.

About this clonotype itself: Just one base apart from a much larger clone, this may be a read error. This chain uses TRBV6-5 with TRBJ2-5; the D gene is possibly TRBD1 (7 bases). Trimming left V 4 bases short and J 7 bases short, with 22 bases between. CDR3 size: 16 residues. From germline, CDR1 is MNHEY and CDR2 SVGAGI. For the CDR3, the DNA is TGTGCCAGCAGTTTAGAACAGGGGCGAGTGGGAGGGACCCAGTACTTC. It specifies CASSLEQGRVGGTQYF.

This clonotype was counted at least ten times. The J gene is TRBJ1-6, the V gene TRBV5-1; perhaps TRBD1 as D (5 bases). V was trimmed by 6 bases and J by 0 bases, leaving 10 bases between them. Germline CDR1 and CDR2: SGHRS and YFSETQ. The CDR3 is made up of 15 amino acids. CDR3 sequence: CASKVGGSYNSPLHF. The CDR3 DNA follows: TGCGCCAGCAAGGTTGGGGGCTCCTATAATTCACCCCTCCACTTT.

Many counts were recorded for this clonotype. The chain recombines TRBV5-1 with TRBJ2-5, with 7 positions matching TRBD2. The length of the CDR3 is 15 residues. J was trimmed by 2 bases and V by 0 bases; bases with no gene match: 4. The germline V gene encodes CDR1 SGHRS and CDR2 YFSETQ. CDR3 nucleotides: TGCGCCAGCAGCTTGGTAGCGGGCCTACAAGAGACCCAGTACTTC. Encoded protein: CASSLVAGLQETQYF.

The CDR3 is CASSLRLADSYNEQFF. CDR3 nucleotide sequence: TGTGCCAGCAGCTTAAGACTAGCGGACAGCTACAATGAGCAGTTCTTC. V usage is TRBV7-3 and J usage is TRBJ2-1, with 9 bases identical to TRBD2. In germline, CDR1 is SGHTA, CDR2 FQGTGA. The junction had 4 bases not matched to a gene; V was cut back by 1 base and J by 3 bases. The length of the CDR3 is 16 residues.

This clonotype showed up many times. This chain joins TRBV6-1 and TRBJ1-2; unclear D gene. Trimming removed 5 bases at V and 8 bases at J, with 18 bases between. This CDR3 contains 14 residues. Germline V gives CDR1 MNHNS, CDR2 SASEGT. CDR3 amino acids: CASSPRTPSGGYTF. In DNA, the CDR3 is TGTGCCAGCAGTCCGAGGACTCCGTCTGGAGGCTACACCTTC.

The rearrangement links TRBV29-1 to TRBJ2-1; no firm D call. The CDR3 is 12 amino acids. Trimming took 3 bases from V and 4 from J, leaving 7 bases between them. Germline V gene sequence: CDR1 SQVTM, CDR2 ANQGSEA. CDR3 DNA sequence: TGCAGCGTTGATCGCACATACAATGAGCAGTTCTTC. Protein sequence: CSVDRTYNEQFF.

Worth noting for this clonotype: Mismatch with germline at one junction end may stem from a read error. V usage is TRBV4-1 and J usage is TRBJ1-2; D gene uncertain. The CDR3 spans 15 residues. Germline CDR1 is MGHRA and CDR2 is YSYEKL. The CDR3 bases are TGCGCCAGCAGCCAAGATTTTGTGGCGAGCTATGGCTTCACCTTC. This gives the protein CASSQDFVASYGFTF.

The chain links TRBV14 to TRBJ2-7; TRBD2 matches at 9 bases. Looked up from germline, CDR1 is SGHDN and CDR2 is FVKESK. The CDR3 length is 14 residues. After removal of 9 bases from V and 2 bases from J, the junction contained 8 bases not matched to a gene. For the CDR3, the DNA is TGTGCCAGAAGAAGCGGGGGGCTAACCTACGAGCAGTACTTC. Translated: CARRSGGLTYEQYF.

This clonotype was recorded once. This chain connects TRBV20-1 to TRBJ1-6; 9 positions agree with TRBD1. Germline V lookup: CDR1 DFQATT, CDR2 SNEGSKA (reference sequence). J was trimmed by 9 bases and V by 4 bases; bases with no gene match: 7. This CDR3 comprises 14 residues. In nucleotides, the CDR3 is TGCAGTGCTATTTCGGGACAGGGACGTTCACCCCTCCACTTT. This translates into CSAISGQGRSPLHF.

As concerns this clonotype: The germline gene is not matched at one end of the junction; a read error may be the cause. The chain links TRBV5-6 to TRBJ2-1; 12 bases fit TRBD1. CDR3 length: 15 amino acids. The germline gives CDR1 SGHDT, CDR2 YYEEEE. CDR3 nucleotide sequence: TGTGCCAGCGGGCGGGGGACAGGGGGCTACAATAAGCAGTTCTTC. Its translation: CASGRGTGGYNKQFF.

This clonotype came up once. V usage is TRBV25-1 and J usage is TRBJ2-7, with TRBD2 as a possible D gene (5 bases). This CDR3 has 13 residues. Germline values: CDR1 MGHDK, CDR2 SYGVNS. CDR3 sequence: CASVEISGYEQYF. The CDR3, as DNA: TGTGCTAGCGTCGAGATCTCGGGCTACGAGCAGTACTTC.

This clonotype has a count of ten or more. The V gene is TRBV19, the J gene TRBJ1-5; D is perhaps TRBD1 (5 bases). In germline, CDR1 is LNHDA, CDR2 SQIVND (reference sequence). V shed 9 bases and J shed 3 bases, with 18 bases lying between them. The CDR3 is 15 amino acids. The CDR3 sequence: CASTPGGGYNQPQHF. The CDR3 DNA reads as TGTGCCAGCACCCCGGGTGGGGGATACAATCAGCCCCAGCATTTT.